The present entry profiles one TCR beta chain with its context. Germline values: CDR1 KGHDR, CDR2 SFDVKD. Trimming cost V 4 bases and J 7 bases; bases outside gene matches: 4. The CDR3 contains 15 residues. These data belong to a study of blood T cell repertoires in COVID-19. On the study more broadly: Sources were T cells, B-cell-depleted T cells, or PBMCs; the material itself was cDNA or gDNA.

Assay: immunoSEQ multiplex PCR; the TCRdb copy retains only in-frame clones and omits some. The sample lists more than 30,000 clones; around 87% were seen once. The V gene is TRBV24-1, the J gene TRBJ2-5, with 14 bases fitting TRBD2. The sample was peripheral blood. The receptor was isolated from a man between 60 and 70 years old with active COVID-19. The DNA of the CDR3 is TGTGCCACCAGTGAGGCAGGACTAGCGGGAGGGACCCAGTACTTC. This sequence encodes CATSEAGLAGGTQYF.